Listed below are T cell receptor beta chains from one sample, sequenced in a study of CD8+ T cells in alopecia areata. This table comes from immunoSEQ multiplex PCR, and its TCRdb copy is limited to in-frame clones, with some not included. The sample records 150,000 to 250,000 clones, roughly 64% being singletons. The starting material was CD4+ T cells sorted from blood, obtained at week 24, from a patient treated with tofacitinib. These receptors were collected from a human donor with alopecia areata. CDR3s include the opening cysteine and the closing phenylalanine or tryptophan. The D gene is left open where the match is weak. The size entry is marked missing in some rows and otherwise reads once, few, many or a size class.

>.|TRBJ2-1|.|TRBV6-6
CASETGNHNEQFF
TGTGCCAGCGAAACGGGGAACCACAATGAGCAGTTCTTC
>.|TRBJ2-1|.|TRBV25-1
CASSDGVASYNEQFF
TGTGCCAGCAGTGATGGTGTAGCAAGCTACAATGAGCAGTTCTTC
>.|TRBJ1-6|.|TRBV10-3
CASTSGYGNSPLHF
TGTGCCAGTACCTCAGGGTATGGTAATTCACCCCTCCACTTT
>few|TRBJ2-6|.|TRBV19
CASSTPSSGANVLTF
TGTGCCAGTAGTACCCCTAGCTCTGGGGCCAACGTCCTGACTTTC
>few|TRBJ2-5|TRBD1|TRBV4-3
CASSQSLGTGQETQYF
TGCGCCAGCAGCCAATCGCTCGGGACAGGGCAAGAGACCCAGTACTTC
>few|TRBJ2-7|.|TRBV6-5
CATRGGLTYEQYF
TGTGCCACCCGGGGAGGCTTAACCTACGAGCAGTACTTC
>few|TRBJ2-2|TRBD1|TRBV6-5
CASSYVGQGSTGELFF
TGTGCCAGCAGTTACGTGGGACAGGGTAGCACCGGGGAGCTGTTTTTT
>many|TRBJ1-1|.|TRBV2
CASSEEASGVAFF
TGTGCCAGCAGTGAAGAAGCCAGCGGAGTAGCTTTCTTT
>once|TRBJ2-1|.|TRBV30
CAWSRDSSYNEQFF
TGTGCCTGGAGTCGGGATAGCTCCTACAATGAGCAGTTCTTC
>.|TRBJ2-2|.|TRBV27
CASSFRTGELFF
TGTGCCAGCAGTTTTAGGACCGGGGAGCTGTTTTTT